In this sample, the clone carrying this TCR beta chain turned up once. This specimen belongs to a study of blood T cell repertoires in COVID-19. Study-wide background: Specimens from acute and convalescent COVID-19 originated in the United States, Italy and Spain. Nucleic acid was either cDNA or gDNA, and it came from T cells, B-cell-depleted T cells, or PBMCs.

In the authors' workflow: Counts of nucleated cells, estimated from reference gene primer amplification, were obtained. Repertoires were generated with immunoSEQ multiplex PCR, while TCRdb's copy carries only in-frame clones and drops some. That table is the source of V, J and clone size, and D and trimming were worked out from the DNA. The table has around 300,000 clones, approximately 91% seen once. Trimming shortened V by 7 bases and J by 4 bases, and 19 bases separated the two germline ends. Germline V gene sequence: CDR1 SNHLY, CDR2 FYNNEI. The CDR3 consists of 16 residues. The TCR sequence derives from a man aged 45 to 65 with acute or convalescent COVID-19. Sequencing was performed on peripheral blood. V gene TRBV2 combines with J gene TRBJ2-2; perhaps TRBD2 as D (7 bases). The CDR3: CASMIDAGALTGELFF. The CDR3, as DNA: TGTGCCAGCATGATCGATGCGGGGGCCCTCACCGGGGAGCTGTTTTTT.